The 8 T cell receptor beta chains given below trace back to one sample, sequenced in a study of human T cells and chemical hapten exposure. The time point is: patch test 2, 6 weeks after DPC sensitization. As to treatment: therapeutic diphenylcyclopropenone sensitization with weekly scalp DPC. TCRdb independently ran MiXCR on the RACE reads; one entry per CDR3 protein. The repertoire has approximately 120,000 distinct CDR3 sequences, 9.2% of them found once; the top ten carry approximately 3%. The sequencing used whole blood, collected in connection with sensitization to the hapten diphenylcyclopropenone (DPC). The receptors stem from a woman in her 40s with alopecia areata. Some clones in this sample may be carry-over from other donors' samples.

The rearrangement links TRBV20-1 to TRBJ2-7; 7 bases map to TRBD1. The ends lost 4 bases at V and 7 bases at J; junction bases unmatched: 16. CDR1 and CDR2 from the germline V gene are DFQATT and SNEGSKA (reference sequence). This CDR3 spans 15 amino acids. The CDR3 DNA reads TGCAGTGCTAAGATCGACAGGGTGATTTTAAGAGAGCAGTACTTC. It encodes CSAKIDRVILREQYF.

This clonotype came up many times. V is TRBV5-4 and J is TRBJ1-2; 11 bases match TRBD1. The CDR3 is 13 amino acids. The germline gives CDR1 SGHNT, CDR2 YYREEE (reference sequence). The CDR3 spells CASSGTGGKGYTF. CDR3 DNA sequence: TGTGCTAGCTCGGGGACAGGGGGGAAGGGCTACACCTTC. The full variable domain, completed using reference TRBV5-4 and TRBJ1-2, is ETGVTQSPTHLIKTRGQQVTLRCSSQSGHNTVSWYQQALGQGPQFIFQYYREEENGRGNFPPRFSGLQFPNYSSELNVNALELDDSALYLCASSGTGGKGYTFGSGTRLTVV.

This chain links TRBV6-2 or TRBV6-3 with TRBJ1-1; unclear D gene. V shed 6 bases and J shed 1 base, with 12 bases lying between them. CDR3 length: 14 residues. Per the germline V gene, CDR1 is MNHEY and CDR2 is SVGEGT. CDR3 in DNA: TGTGCCAGCAGCCTCTTGACATCGAACACTGAAGCTTTCTTT. Translation gives CASSLLTSNTEAFF.

There are a few counts of this clonotype. V is TRBV5-1 and J is TRBJ1-1; D is unresolved. This CDR3 contains 11 residues. Trimming pared 2 bases from V and 10 bases from J, leaving 9 bases between. The germline gives CDR1 SGHRS, CDR2 YFSETQ. The CDR3 loop is CASSLGSGAFF. As DNA, the CDR3 is TGCGCCAGCAGCTTAGGGTCTGGAGCTTTCTTT.

V is TRBV4-2 and J is TRBJ1-1; TRBD1 agrees at 8 bases. The CDR3 runs to 15 residues. Germline-derived CDR1 and CDR2 are LGHNA and YNFKEQ. Unmatched junction bases numbered 8, after V lost 4 bases and J lost 4 bases. The CDR3 region has the DNA TGTGCCAGCAGCCGCCTGACAGGGGTCGGCACTGAAGCTTTCTTT. It specifies CASSRLTGVGTEAFF.

This clonotype came up a few times. The rearrangement joins TRBV12-3 or TRBV12-4 to TRBJ1-4; D uncertain. The CDR3 runs to 13 residues. CDR3 in DNA: TGTGCGTCTCAACAGCAAAGGAGGACAAAACTGTTTTTT. This codes for CASQQQRRTKLFF.

The chain recombines TRBV29-1 with TRBJ2-7, with no clear D. Trimming took 5 bases from V and 0 from J, leaving 8 bases between them. The CDR3 totals 12 residues. Per the germline V gene, CDR1 is SQVTM and CDR2 is ANQGSEA. The CDR3 DNA is TGCAGCGTTTCAAAGGCCTCCTACGAGCAGTACTTC. Translated: CSVSKASYEQYF.

In this sample, this clonotype turned up a few times. The chain is built from TRBV28 and TRBJ2-3; D is possibly TRBD1 or TRBD2 (6 bases each). The CDR3 is 15 residues long. Trimming removed 8 bases at V and 5 bases at J, with 20 bases between. Germline V gene sequence: CDR1 MDHEN, CDR2 SYDVKM. CDR3 sequence: CASRDGSGAVDTQYF. The DNA for the CDR3 is TGTGCCAGCCGTGATGGGTCGGGGGCGGTAGATACGCAGTATTTT.